This is a list of T cell receptor beta chains from one sample in a study of blood T cell repertoires in COVID-19. Assay used: immunoSEQ multiplex PCR; TCRdb lists only in-frame clones, some missing. Found here are roughly 53,000 clones, approximately 80% of them singletons; the top ten hold around 15%. Sequencing was performed on peripheral blood. These receptors originate from a human donor in a cohort sampled during active COVID-19. CDR3s include the opening cysteine and the closing phenylalanine or tryptophan. The D gene is left open where the match is weak. Expanded clones are given a class, and other clones once, few, many or no size at all.

CDR3 | DNA | V | size | J | D
CASSQDRLTGGNTEAFF | TGCGCCAGCAGCCAGGACCGGTTGACAGGGGGGAACACTGAAGCTTTCTTT | TRBV4-3 | NA | TRBJ1-1 | TRBD1
CASSFNYRDTQYF | TGTGCCAGCAGCTTTAATTATCGGGATACGCAGTATTTT | TRBV11-3 | NA | TRBJ2-3 | NA
CASSAAGGTDTQYF | TGCGCCAGCAGTGCCGCGGGGGGCACAGATACGCAGTATTTT | TRBV4-1 | NA | TRBJ2-3 | TRBD2
CASRAQGRETQYF | TGTGCCAGCAGAGCTCAAGGGAGAGAGACCCAGTACTTC | TRBV27 | NA | TRBJ2-5 | NA
CASSESWTGDYEQYF | TGTGCCAGTAGCGAATCATGGACAGGGGACTACGAGCAGTACTTC | TRBV19 | NA | TRBJ2-7 | TRBD1
CASRVAQETQYF | TGCGCCAGCAGGGTAGCCCAAGAGACCCAGTACTTC | TRBV5-1 | NA | TRBJ2-5 | NA
CASTGLAGGPDEQFF | TGTGCCAGCACCGGACTAGCGGGGGGGCCAGATGAGCAGTTCTTC | TRBV5-4 | NA | TRBJ2-1 | TRBD2
CASSTRTSYQFF | TGTGCCAGCAGTACTCGGACTAGCTATCAGTTCTTC | TRBV6-2/TRBV6-3 | NA | TRBJ2-1 | TRBD2
CASNGVVGGDEQFF | TGTGCCAGCAATGGGGTAGTTGGGGGGGATGAGCAGTTCTTC | TRBV6-5 | NA | TRBJ2-1 | TRBD2
CASSDLRQVKGEQYF | TGTGCCAGCAGTGACCTTAGACAGGTTAAGGGGGAGCAGTACTTC | TRBV25-1 | NA | TRBJ2-7 | NA
CASSSGGAGGNTIYF | TGTGCCAGCAGTTCGGGGGGCGCCGGGGGAAACACCATATATTTT | TRBV6-5 | once | TRBJ1-3 | NA
CASRKVTGGNTEAFF | TGTGCCAGCAGAAAGGTTACAGGGGGGAACACTGAAGCTTTCTTT | TRBV25-1 | NA | TRBJ1-1 | TRBD1
CASSLDGQGNSPLHF | TGTGCCAGCAGCTTGGATGGACAGGGTAATTCACCCCTCCACTTT | TRBV5-5 | once | TRBJ1-6 | TRBD1
CASSRAGTATNYGYTF | TGCGCCAGCAGCCGGGCCGGGACAGCTACTAACTATGGCTACACCTTC | TRBV5-1 | NA | TRBJ1-2 | TRBD1
CASSLNTGELFF | TGTGCCAGCAGTCTAAACACCGGGGAGCTGTTTTTT | TRBV28 | NA | TRBJ2-2 | NA
CASSSQGGTGELFF | TGTGCCAGCAGCTCACAGGGGGGAACCGGGGAGCTGTTTTTT | TRBV3-1/TRBV3-2 | NA | TRBJ2-2 | TRBD1
CASSLVRGGGPADTQYF | TGTGCCAGCAGCTTAGTTCGCGGGGGAGGTCCCGCGGATACGCAGTATTTT | TRBV7-2 | NA | TRBJ2-3 | TRBD2
CASSLGRVQEKLFF | TGTGCCAGCAGCTTAGGCAGGGTTCAGGAAAAACTGTTTTTT | TRBV11-2 | NA | TRBJ1-4 | NA
CASSLGGEKLFF | TGTGCCAGCAGTTTGGGGGGGGAAAAACTGTTTTTT | TRBV6-1 | NA | TRBJ1-4 | NA
CASGGWTSGQETQYF | TGTGCCAGCGGGGGCTGGACTAGCGGCCAAGAGACCCAGTACTTC | TRBV7-2 | NA | TRBJ2-5 | TRBD2
CASSPPGIRDTIYF | TGTGCCAGCAGTCCCCCCGGGATAAGGGACACCATATATTTT | TRBV6-5 | NA | TRBJ1-3 | NA
CASEQSNQPQHF | TGTGCCAGTGAACAGAGCAATCAGCCCCAGCATTTT | TRBV28 | NA | TRBJ1-5 | NA